The 23 T cell receptor beta chains reported below all come from one sample, sequenced in a study of early T cells in non-severe SARS-CoV-2 infection. Each CDR3 protein gets one entry after TCRdb re-called the 5' RACE reads with MiXCR. Altogether some 30,000 distinct CDR3 sequences are present, approximately 5% being singletons, with the ten largest covering around 13%. The material sequenced was whole blood. These receptors came from an adult who was a healthcare worker with PCR-confirmed SARS-CoV-2 infection or an uninfected control (not recorded which).

This clonotype was observed many times. The chain links TRBV12-3 or TRBV12-4 to TRBJ2-7, with 7 nucleotides matching TRBD1. The CDR3 length is 15 residues. V lost 4 bases and J lost 4; bases outside the gene matches: 10. CDR3 DNA sequence: TGTGCCAGCAGTTCCATCCAGGGGGTGTCTTACGAGCAGTACTTC. It is translated as CASSSIQGVSYEQYF.

This clonotype was recorded a few times. The J gene is TRBJ2-5, the V gene TRBV3-1; 10 positions match TRBD1. Trimming took 6 bases from V and 3 from J; bases not matched to a gene: 7. The CDR3 covers 15 residues. Germline CDR1 and CDR2: LGHDT and YNNKEL (reference sequence). The CDR3 DNA reads TGTGCCAGCAGACGGGACAGGGGTAGAGAAGAGACCCAGTACTTC. It translates to CASRRDRGREETQYF.

This clonotype was found many times. The chain uses TRBV6-4 and TRBJ2-3; D may be TRBD2 (5 bases). Per germline, CDR1 MRHNA and CDR2 SNTAGT. Between the trimmed V and J ends, which lost 3 bases and 0 bases, there was a span of 10 bases. This CDR3 spans 15 amino acids. The CDR3: CASSEVGDSTDTQYF. CDR3 DNA: TGTGCCAGCAGTGAGGTCGGGGATAGCACAGATACGCAGTATTTT.

This clonotype was observed at least ten times. V is TRBV5-6 and J is TRBJ2-4; maybe TRBD1 (6 bases). Trimming pared 4 bases from V and 4 bases from J, leaving 9 bases between. Germline V gene data show CDR1 as SGHDT and CDR2 as YYEEEE. The length of the CDR3 is 13 residues. As DNA, the CDR3 is TGTGCCAGCAGCGCCACAGGGAAAAACATTCAGTACTTC. Translation gives CASSATGKNIQYF.

The table lists this clonotype with many counts. CDR3 region: CASSLDWTEPTDTQYF. The CDR3 nucleotides read TGCGCCAGCAGCTTGGACTGGACAGAACCGACAGATACGCAGTATTTT. The rearrangement uses TRBV5-1 and TRBJ2-3; D is possibly TRBD1 (6 bases). The germline V gene has CDR1 SGHRS and CDR2 YFSETQ. This CDR3 region has 16 residues. The V end lost 0 bases, the J end lost 3 bases, and 14 bases lay between the germline ends.

This clonotype was picked up many times. Mismatch with germline at one junction end may stem from a read error. The chain recombines TRBV30 with TRBJ2-3; 9 nucleotides align to TRBD2. Germline assignment: CDR1 GTSNPN and CDR2 SVGIG (reference sequence). This CDR3 contains 13 residues. CDR3 residues: CAWTGTSRDTQYF. The CDR3 DNA is TGTGCCTGGACCGGGACTAGCAGAGATACGCAGTATTTT.

In this sample, this clonotype turned up many times. The V gene is TRBV29-1, the J gene TRBJ2-7; TRBD1 matches at 9 bases. Trimming removed 6 bases from V and 2 bases from J; junction bases left unmatched: 8. This CDR3 is built from 14 residues. CDR1 SQVTM and CDR2 ANQGSEA come from the germline V gene. The CDR3 bases are TGCAGCGTGGTGGGGACAGGGACTGCCTACGAGCAGTACTTC. Protein: CSVVGTGTAYEQYF.

In this sample, this clonotype turned up many times. The chain couples TRBV30 to TRBJ1-1; tentative D call: TRBD1 (5 bases). The CDR3 extends over 14 amino acids. With 5 bases removed from V and 8 bases from J, the gap between germline ends came to 21 bases. Germline V lookup: CDR1 GTSNPN, CDR2 SVGIG (reference sequence). CDR3: CAWVPGTGGSEAFF. DNA of the CDR3: TGTGCCTGGGTACCAGGGACCGGGGGATCAGAAGCTTTCTTT.

This clonotype has at least ten counts. This rearrangement joins TRBV30 to TRBJ2-1, with D perhaps matching TRBD1 or TRBD2 (5 bases each). V lost 4 bases, J lost 5 bases, and 21 bases lay in between. This CDR3 spans 16 amino acids. CDR1 is GTSNPN, CDR2 SVGIG, per germline (reference sequence). The CDR3 loop reads CAWTKSGQRVNNEQFF. The CDR3 nucleotides read TGTGCCTGGACGAAGTCGGGGCAGCGAGTAAACAATGAGCAGTTCTTC.

The rearrangement links TRBV20-1 to TRBJ1-1; D ambiguous. Germline loops: CDR1 DFQATT, CDR2 SNEGSKA (reference sequence). Trimming pared 3 bases from V and 0 bases from J, leaving 20 bases between. CDR3 length equals 17 residues. The CDR3 loop reads CSARSLGRTTLNTEAFF. CDR3 nucleotide sequence: TGCAGTGCTAGGTCCCTGGGGAGGACGACCTTGAACACTGAAGCTTTCTTT.

This clonotype was seen repeatedly, ten times or more. The chain joins TRBV15 to TRBJ2-3, with TRBD1 matching over 7 bases. CDR1 is LNHNV and CDR2 is YYDKDF in the germline V gene (reference sequence). The V segment lost 5 bases and the J segment 4 bases; nucleotides outside the gene matches: 6. The CDR3 totals 14 residues. For the CDR3, the DNA is TGTGCCACCAGCTCTGGGCAGGGGGCAGATACGCAGTATTTT. This codes for CATSSGQGADTQYF.

The chain uses TRBV29-1 and TRBJ2-1; the D gene is possibly TRBD2 (7 bases). The V and J ends lost 6 bases and 6 bases respectively, with 15 bases between them. The CDR3 is made up of 13 amino acids. Germline CDR1 is SQVTM and CDR2 is ANQGSEA. CDR3 loop: CSVTLGGPNEQFF. DNA for the CDR3: TGCAGCGTGACCCTCGGGGGGCCCAATGAGCAGTTCTTC.

This clonotype was counted a few times. The V and J genes are TRBV20-1 and TRBJ2-3; possibly TRBD1 or TRBD2 for D (5 bases each). The germline V gene has CDR1 DFQATT and CDR2 SNEGSKA (reference sequence). This CDR3 is built from 15 residues. For the CDR3, the DNA is TGCAGCGCGGAATGGGACCACCCGAGCACAGATACGCAGTATTTT. Residues: CSAEWDHPSTDTQYF.

This clonotype came up a few times. The V call is TRBV6-5, the J call TRBJ2-1; D not resolved. Trimming shortened V by 7 bases and J by 4 bases, and 14 bases separated the two germline ends. Looked up from germline, CDR1 is MNHEY and CDR2 is SVGAGI. There are 14 residues in the CDR3. CDR3 DNA: TGTGCCAGCACCCCCGATGGAAGGTACAATGAGCAGTTCTTC. Protein product: CASTPDGRYNEQFF.

Many counts were recorded for this clonotype. This chain links TRBV13 with TRBJ1-3; 7 bases fit TRBD1. From germline, CDR1 is PRHDT and CDR2 FYEKMQ (reference sequence). This CDR3 comprises 17 residues. Unmatched junction bases numbered 11, after V lost 5 bases and J lost 1 base. CDR3 amino acids: CASSPLGTEGSGNTIYF. In nucleotides, the CDR3 is TGTGCCAGCAGCCCTCTTGGGACAGAGGGGTCTGGAAACACCATATATTTT.

This clonotype has at least ten counts. CDR3 sequence: CASSLQAVAFF. Here the CDR3 DNA reads TGTGCCAGCAGCTTACAAGCAGTGGCTTTCTTT. The chain carries TRBV7-9 and TRBJ1-1, with unresolved D. CDR1 and CDR2 from the germline V gene are SEHNR and FQNEAQ (reference sequence). Between the trimmed V and J ends, which lost 2 bases and 11 bases, there was a span of 9 bases. This CDR3 has 11 amino acids.

This clonotype was seen ten or more times. The genes are TRBV11-2 and TRBJ2-4; D is possibly TRBD2 (6 bases). With 3 bases removed from V and 7 bases from J, the gap between germline ends came to 19 bases. The CDR3 runs to 16 residues. Germline assignment: CDR1 SGHAT and CDR2 FQNNGV. CDR3 nucleotides: TGTGCCAGCAGCTTTGGAGGGCCTACCTCCGGGAACATTCAGTACTTC. Translating it yields CASSFGGPTSGNIQYF.

The table lists this clonotype with many counts. The V gene is TRBV7-2, the J gene TRBJ1-5; D ambiguous. V lost 4 bases, J lost 6 bases, and 13 bases lay in between. The CDR3 is 14 residues long. The V gene's germline CDR1 is SGHTA and CDR2 FQGNSA. CDR3 DNA: TGTGCCAGCAGCTGGGCTAATTCGGCTCAGCCCCAGCATTTT. This sequence encodes CASSWANSAQPQHF.

This clonotype was counted many times. The chain is built from TRBV7-9 and TRBJ2-2; 8 nucleotides match TRBD1. The germline V gene has CDR1 SEHNR and CDR2 FQNEAQ (reference sequence). V lost 3 bases and J lost 7; bases outside the gene matches: 7. The CDR3 is 15 amino acids. The CDR3 coding sequence is TGTGCCAGCAGCTTCGGCAGGGGGCTCGTCGGGGAGCTGTTTTTT. Translation: CASSFGRGLVGELFF.

This clonotype has a count of ten or more. The chain is built from TRBV20-1 and TRBJ1-1; 9 bases match TRBD1. Losses at the gene ends were 7 bases for V and 1 base for J; bases not matched to a gene: 1. Per germline, CDR1 DFQATT and CDR2 SNEGSKA (reference sequence). The CDR3 is 12 amino acids. This CDR3 reads CSVDRGNTEAFF. As DNA, the CDR3 is TGCAGTGTGGACAGGGGGAACACTGAAGCTTTCTTT.

This clonotype was recorded at least ten times. The rearrangement uses TRBV19 and TRBJ2-1; D gene unclear. CDR3 length: 13 residues. Trimming stripped 0 bases from V and 3 bases from J, with 3 bases between. Looked up from germline, CDR1 is LNHDA and CDR2 is SQIVND (reference sequence). The CDR3 DNA is TGTGCCAGTAGTATAGATGGCTACAATGAGCAGTTCTTC. It translates to CASSIDGYNEQFF.

This clonotype was seen at least ten times. The chain employs TRBV30 and TRBJ1-4; D possibly corresponds to TRBD1 (6 bases). Trimming removed 2 bases at V and 12 bases at J, with 25 bases between. CDR1 and CDR2 from the germline V gene are GTSNPN and SVGIG (reference sequence). The CDR3 covers 16 residues. The CDR3 nucleotides are TGTGCCTGGAGTCAACCGGGACAAGGCGATATTGGAGAACTGTTTTTT. It yields the protein CAWSQPGQGDIGELFF.

Ten or more counts support this clonotype. This chain links TRBV7-6 with TRBJ2-5, with 7 bases fitting TRBD2. The CDR3 is 14 amino acids. Per the germline V gene, CDR1 is SGHVS and CDR2 is FNYEAQ. V gave up 5 bases and J gave up 1 base; unmatched junction bases: 4. CDR3 in amino acids: CASSRLAPQETQYF. CDR3 bases: TGTGCCAGCAGCAGACTAGCCCCCCAAGAGACCCAGTACTTC.